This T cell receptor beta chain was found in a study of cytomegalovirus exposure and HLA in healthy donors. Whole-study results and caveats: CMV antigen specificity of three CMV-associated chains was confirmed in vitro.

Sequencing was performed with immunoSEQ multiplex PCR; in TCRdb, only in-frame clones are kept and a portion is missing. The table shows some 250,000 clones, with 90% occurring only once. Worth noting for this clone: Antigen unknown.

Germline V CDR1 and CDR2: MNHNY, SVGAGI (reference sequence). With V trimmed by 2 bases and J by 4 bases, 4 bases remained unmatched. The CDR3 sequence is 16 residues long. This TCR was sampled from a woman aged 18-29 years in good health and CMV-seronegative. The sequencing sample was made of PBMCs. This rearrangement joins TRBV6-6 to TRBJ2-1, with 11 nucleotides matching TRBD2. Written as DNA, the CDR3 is TGTGCCAGCAGTTACGGCCGGACTAGCGGGTACAATGAGCAGTTCTTC. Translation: CASSYGRTSGYNEQFF.